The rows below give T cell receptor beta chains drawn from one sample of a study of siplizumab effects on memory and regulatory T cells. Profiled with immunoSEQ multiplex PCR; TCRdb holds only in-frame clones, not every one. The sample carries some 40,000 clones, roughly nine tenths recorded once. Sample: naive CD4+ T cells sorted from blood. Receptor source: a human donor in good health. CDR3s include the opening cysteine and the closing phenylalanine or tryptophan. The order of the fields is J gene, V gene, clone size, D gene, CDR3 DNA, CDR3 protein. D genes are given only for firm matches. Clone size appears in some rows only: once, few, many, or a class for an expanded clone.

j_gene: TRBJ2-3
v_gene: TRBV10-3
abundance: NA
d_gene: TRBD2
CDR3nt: TGTGCCATCAAAAACGGACTAGCGGGAGGGAGCACAGATACGCAGTATTTT
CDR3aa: CAIKNGLAGGSTDTQYF

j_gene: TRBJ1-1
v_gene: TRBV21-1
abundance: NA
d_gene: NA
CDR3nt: TGTGCCAGCAGCGCCCGAGGGGGGGCGGACACTGAAGCTTTCTTT
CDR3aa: CASSARGGADTEAFF

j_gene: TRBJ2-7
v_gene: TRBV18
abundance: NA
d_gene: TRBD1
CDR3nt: TGTGCCAGCTCACGGGGAAGTGGGACAGGGCTCTACGAGCAGTACTTC
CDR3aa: CASSRGSGTGLYEQYF

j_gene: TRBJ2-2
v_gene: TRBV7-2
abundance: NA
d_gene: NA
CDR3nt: TGTGCCAGCAGCGGGCGGGTGAACACCGGGGAGCTGTTTTTT
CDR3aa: CASSGRVNTGELFF

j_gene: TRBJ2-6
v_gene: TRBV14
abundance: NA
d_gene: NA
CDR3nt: TGTGCCAGCGATGACTCTGGGGCCAACGTCCTGACTTTC
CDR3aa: CASDDSGANVLTF

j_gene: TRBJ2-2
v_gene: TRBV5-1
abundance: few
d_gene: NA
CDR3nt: TGCGCCAGCAGCTTAGGACAGCTCAACACCGGGGAGCTGTTTTTT
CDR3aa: CASSLGQLNTGELFF

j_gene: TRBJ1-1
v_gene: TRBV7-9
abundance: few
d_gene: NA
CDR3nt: TGTGCCAGCAGGCAAGGTGAAGCTTTCTTT
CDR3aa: CASRQGEAFF

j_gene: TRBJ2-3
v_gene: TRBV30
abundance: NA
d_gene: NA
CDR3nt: TGTGCCTGGAGTGTGAAGACTGGAGATACGCAGTATTTT
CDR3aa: CAWSVKTGDTQYF

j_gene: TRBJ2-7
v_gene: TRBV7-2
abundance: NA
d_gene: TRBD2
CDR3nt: TGTGCCAGCAGCTTATATGAGCGGGGGGGTAGATACGAGCAGTACTTC
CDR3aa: CASSLYERGGRYEQYF

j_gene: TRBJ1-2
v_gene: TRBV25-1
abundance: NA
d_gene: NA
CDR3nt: TGTGCCAGCAGTGAAACAGGGCCCGGCTACACCTTC
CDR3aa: CASSETGPGYTF

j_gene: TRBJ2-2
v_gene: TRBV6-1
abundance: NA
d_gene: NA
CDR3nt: TGTGCCAGCAGTGGGGCTAAGGCGGGACCCGGGGAGCTGTTTTTT
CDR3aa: CASSGAKAGPGELFF

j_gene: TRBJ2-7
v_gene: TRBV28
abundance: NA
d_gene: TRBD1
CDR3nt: TGTGCCAGCAGACGACAGGGGCTCGAGCAGTACTTC
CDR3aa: CASRRQGLEQYF

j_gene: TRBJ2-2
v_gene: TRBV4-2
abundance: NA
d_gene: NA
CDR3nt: TGTGCCAGCAGCCAAGCAGGATGGACCGGGGAGCTGTTTTTT
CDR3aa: CASSQAGWTGELFF

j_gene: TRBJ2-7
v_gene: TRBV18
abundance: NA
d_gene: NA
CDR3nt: TGTGCCAGCTCACCACCGGGAAGGTACGAGCAGTACTTC
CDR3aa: CASSPPGRYEQYF

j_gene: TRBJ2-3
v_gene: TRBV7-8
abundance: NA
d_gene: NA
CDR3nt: TGTGCCAGCAGCCCTACGGCCGATACGCAGTATTTT
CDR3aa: CASSPTADTQYF

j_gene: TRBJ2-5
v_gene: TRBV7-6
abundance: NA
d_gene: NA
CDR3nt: TGTGCCAGCAGCCCGACCCAAGAGACCCAGTACTTC
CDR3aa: CASSPTQETQYF

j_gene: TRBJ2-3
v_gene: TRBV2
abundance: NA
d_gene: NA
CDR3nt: TGTGCCAGCAGCGGGGTCCAGATCGCAATGACAGATACGCAGTATTTT
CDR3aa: CASSGVQIAMTDTQYF

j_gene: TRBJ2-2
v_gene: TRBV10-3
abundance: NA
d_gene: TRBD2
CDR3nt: TGTGCCATCAGGGGCAACCAAGGACTAGCGGGAGGCACCGGGGAGCTGTTTTTT
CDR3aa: CAIRGNQGLAGGTGELFF

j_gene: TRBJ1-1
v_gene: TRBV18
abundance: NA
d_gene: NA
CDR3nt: TGTGCCAGCTCACCAGAATTCATCGGAGTATCCGGCACTGAAGCTTTCTTT
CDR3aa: CASSPEFIGVSGTEAFF

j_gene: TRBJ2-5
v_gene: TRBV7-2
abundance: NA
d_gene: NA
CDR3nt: TGTGCCAGCAGCCCCCTCGGGCGGGCGGGCAAAGAGACCCAGTACTTC
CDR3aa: CASSPLGRAGKETQYF

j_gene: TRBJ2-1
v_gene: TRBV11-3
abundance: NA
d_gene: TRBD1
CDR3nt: TGTGCCAGCAGCTTTGGGACAGGGACTGCCAATGAGCAGTTCTTC
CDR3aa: CASSFGTGTANEQFF

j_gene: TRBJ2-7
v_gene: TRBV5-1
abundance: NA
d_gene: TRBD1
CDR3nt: TGCGCCAGCAGCTTGGCCGGGACAGGGAACTACGAGCAGTACTTC
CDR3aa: CASSLAGTGNYEQYF